This T cell receptor beta chain was identified during a study of shared clonotypes between healthy human individuals. Study findings and constraints: Sequencing depth was a factor that was expected to affect clonotype sharing among donors.

Some clones are missing from TCRdb's copy, which holds only in-frame ones; the method was immunoSEQ multiplex PCR. The table has about 530,000 clones, over 75% seen once. Adult donors, all healthy and HIV-negative, had no recent acute infections or vaccinations. Unsorted samples drew genomic DNA from tens of millions of PBMCs. Comment on this clone: Its antigen is unidentified.

This CDR3 contains 15 residues. Germline V lookup: CDR1 SNHLY, CDR2 FYNNEI. Trimming removed 7 bases from V and 0 bases from J, with 10 bases in between. This TCR came from a woman between 35 and 50 years old in good health. Some clones in this sample may be carry-over from other donors' samples. J is TRBJ2-6 and V is TRBV2; D gene uncertain. Specimen: PBMCs. The CDR3 DNA reads TGTGCCAGCATCCCCCGGACCTCTGGGGCCAACGTCCTGACTTTC. The encoded protein is CASIPRTSGANVLTF.